The 29 T cell receptor beta chains listed next were all sequenced from one sample in a study of low-dose radiotherapy and immunotherapy resistance in tumors (dated by TCRdb to about 2022). For sequencing, an Illumina HiSeq 2500 was employed. First-strand cDNA was synthesized with Superscript III and a set of TRAV- and TRBV-specific primers, covering both TCRalpha and TCRbeta chains. A roughly 21-cycle PCR with Phusion amplified the TCRs, pairing a constant-region primer with the adapter that was attached to the V primers. The public reads were run again by TCRdb, first through fastp at Q25 and then through MiXCR, and only productive beta chains were kept. Each CDR3 protein gets just one entry, which takes the most common genes and DNA from the rows behind it. The sample data list 75,000 to 95,000 distinct CDR3 sequences, and about 20% of these were observed just once. The ten largest clones add up to roughly 13% of the sample.

The time point label corresponds to: after trial treatment. The intended sense of this specimen's treatment or condition label: LDRT plus nivolumab, ipilimumab, low-dose cyclophosphamide and aspirin (RACIN trial). This material consisted of PBMCs, taken after low-dose radiotherapy plus immunotherapy. These TCRs come from a female donor with ovarian cancer.

This clonotype was detected ten times or more. The J gene is TRBJ2-1, the V gene TRBV7-8; D could derive from TRBD1 or TRBD2 (6 bases each). Germline loops: CDR1 SGHVS, CDR2 FQNEAQ. Trimming removed 2 bases from V and 6 bases from J, with 20 bases in between. The CDR3 is 17 residues long. The CDR3 bases are TGTGCCAGCAGCTTAAGAAGGGGGGTTTGGGGACCCAATGAGCAGTTCTTC. It is translated as CASSLRRGVWGPNEQFF.

This clonotype appeared many times. A read error may produce the germline difference seen at one junction end. This chain connects TRBV4-3 to TRBJ2-1; TRBD2 matches 10 bases. The CDR3 sequence is 15 residues long. The germline V gene has CDR1 LGHNA and CDR2 YSLEER. This CDR3 is CASSEELAGDNEQFF. The CDR3 region has the DNA TGCGCCAGCAGCGAAGAGCTAGCGGGGGACAATGAGCAGTTCTTC.

Ten or more counts support this clonotype. V is TRBV13 and J is TRBJ1-2; the match to TRBD1 covers 10 bases. V gave up 4 bases and J gave up 5 bases; unmatched junction bases: 7. Germline values: CDR1 PRHDT, CDR2 FYEKMQ (reference sequence). The CDR3 runs 15 residues. The CDR3 DNA is TGTGCCAGCAGCTCCCGGGACAGGGGACCTTATGGCTACACCTTC. It yields the protein CASSSRDRGPYGYTF.

This clonotype has a count of ten or more. The chain has TRBV29-1 and TRBJ2-3; 7 positions agree with TRBD2. Germline loops: CDR1 SQVTM, CDR2 ANQGSEA. V shed 6 bases, J shed 0 bases, and the junction held 6 bases outside the gene matches. The CDR3 runs 14 residues. CDR3 DNA: TGCAGCGTGGAACTAGCGCGGAGCACAGATACGCAGTATTTT. Translation gives CSVELARSTDTQYF.

This clonotype was recorded at least ten times. J is TRBJ1-3 and V is TRBV20-1; TRBD1 might be the D (5 bases). Trimming left V 6 bases short and J 4 bases short, with 13 bases between. The CDR3 has 13 amino acids. CDR1 DFQATT and CDR2 SNEGSKA come from the germline V gene (reference sequence). The CDR3 loop is CSASAQGGNTIYF. CDR3 sequence (DNA): TGCAGTGCCTCCGCTCAGGGAGGAAACACCATATATTTT.

The chain couples TRBV30 to TRBJ1-6; no clear D. Trimming left V 8 bases short and J 10 bases short, with 18 bases between. The CDR3 spans 13 residues. From germline, CDR1 is GTSNPN and CDR2 SVGIG (reference sequence). The chain's CDR3 is CARGREGLSPLHF. DNA for the CDR3: TGTGCCCGTGGAAGGGAAGGGCTATCACCCCTCCACTTT.

This clonotype was observed at least ten times. The rearrangement links TRBV30 to TRBJ2-4, with D possibly TRBD2 on 5 matching bases. Trimming took off 3 bases at V and 0 bases at J, with 6 bases between the two ends. The germline V gene has CDR1 GTSNPN and CDR2 SVGIG (reference sequence). This CDR3 has 13 residues. The CDR3, as DNA: TGTGCCTGGAGCGGACTAGCCAAAAACATTCAGTACTTC. The encoded protein is CAWSGLAKNIQYF.

This chain joins TRBV5-1 and TRBJ2-1; 11 positions agree with TRBD2. This CDR3 region has 15 residues. CDR1 SGHRS and CDR2 YFSETQ come from the germline V gene. V trimming: 2 bases; J trimming: 6 bases; junction bases outside the gene matches: 4. This CDR3 is CASSFTSGSSNEQFF. CDR3 in DNA: TGCGCCAGCAGCTTTACTAGCGGGAGTTCCAATGAGCAGTTCTTC.

There are many counts of this clonotype. This chain uses TRBV7-9 with TRBJ2-5, with 10 nucleotides matching TRBD2. The J segment lost 2 bases and the V segment lost 4 bases, leaving 10 bases of the junction unmatched. Per the germline V gene, CDR1 is SEHNR and CDR2 is FQNEAQ (reference sequence). The CDR3 is made up of 17 amino acids. The CDR3 here is CASSSELAGIDQETQYF. The CDR3 region has the DNA TGTGCCAGCAGCTCGGAACTAGCGGGGATCGATCAAGAGACCCAGTACTTC.

To note about this clonotype: A read error may produce the germline difference seen at one junction end. V gene TRBV20-1 combines with J gene TRBJ1-6, with TRBD1 as a possible D gene (5 bases). The length of the CDR3 is 15 residues. Looked up from germline, CDR1 is DFQATT and CDR2 is SNEGSKA (reference sequence). CDR3 coding DNA: TGCAGTGCTAGTGCAGGGAGCTCCTATAATTCACCCCTCTACTTT. It yields the protein CSASAGSSYNSPLYF.

V gene TRBV6-1 combines with J gene TRBJ2-1, with 7 bases identical to TRBD2. With V trimmed by 7 bases and J by 6 bases, 12 bases remained unmatched. Germline lookup yields CDR1 MNHNS and CDR2 SASEGT. The length of the CDR3 is 15 residues. The CDR3 coding sequence is TGTGCCAGCATTCCGACTAGCATCCCTGGCAATGAGCAGTTCTTC. It yields the protein CASIPTSIPGNEQFF.

V is TRBV19 and J is TRBJ1-4; no clear D gene. CDR1 is LNHDA and CDR2 is SQIVND in the germline V gene (reference sequence). The CDR3 is 16 amino acids. The V and J ends lost 0 bases and 0 bases respectively, with 8 bases between them. The DNA for the CDR3 is TGTGCCAGTAGTATAGATCACGCTGCAACTAATGAAAAACTGTTTTTT. It specifies CASSIDHAATNEKLFF.

Turning to this clonotype: The conserved final phenylalanine or tryptophan is absent from the CDR3, which likely points to a read error. No DNA is shown, since the ends of the CDR3 on it are uncertain; the CDR3 is the one TCRdb lists. The J gene is TRBJ2-5, the V gene TRBV29-1; the table's D gene call, TRBD2, was not cross checked with the DNA. CDR1 and CDR2 from the germline V gene are SQVTM and ANQGSEA. The length of the CDR3 is 10 amino acids, counting both ends. CDR3 sequence: CSVQRDSVLV.

In its sample, this clonotype was seen many times. The chain employs TRBV10-3 and TRBJ2-1; D may be TRBD1 or TRBD2 (5 bases each). V shed 4 bases and J shed 10 bases, with 17 bases lying between them. Germline CDR1 is ENHRY and CDR2 is SYGVKD. CDR3 length: 14 residues. This CDR3 is CAISGGPSKREQFF. CDR3 in DNA: TGTGCCATCAGTGGGGGACCCTCAAAGAGGGAGCAGTTCTTC.

This clonotype was counted many times. The CDR3 nucleotides are TGTGCCAGCAGTTTCTCAGGGGGACGGAACAATCAGCCCCAGCATTTT. Protein: CASSFSGGRNNQPQHF. V usage is TRBV12-3 or TRBV12-4 and J usage is TRBJ1-5; 7 bases are shared with TRBD1. With 3 bases clipped from V and 3 bases from J, the junction kept 8 bases outside the gene matches. This CDR3 contains 16 residues.

This clonotype turned up a few times. The CDR3 bases are TGTGCCAGCAGATTATCCGGGCCTTCCTACGAGCAGTACTTC. Amino acids: CASRLSGPSYEQYF. This chain connects TRBV6-5 to TRBJ2-7; D is ambiguous. The V gene lost 6 bases and the J gene lost 1 base, with 13 bases spanning the gap. In germline, CDR1 is MNHEY, CDR2 SVGAGI. This CDR3 is 14 amino acids long.

This clonotype was seen at least ten times. The CDR3 loop is CASSLVMDNQPQHF. The CDR3 DNA reads as TGTGCCAGCAGCTTAGTGATGGACAATCAGCCCCAGCATTTT. V usage is TRBV11-3 and J usage is TRBJ1-5; no clear D gene. Germline V gene sequence: CDR1 SGHNT, CDR2 YENEEA. V was shortened by 1 base and J by 3 bases, with 7 bases between the two germline ends. The CDR3 totals 14 residues.

In its sample, this clonotype was seen many times. The chain uses TRBV10-3 and TRBJ2-1, with 8 bases that match TRBD2. Trimming took 4 bases from V and 3 from J; bases not matched to a gene: 11. Germline lookup yields CDR1 ENHRY and CDR2 SYGVKD. The CDR3 extends over 17 amino acids. The CDR3 loop is CAISGRLATLDYNEQFF. The CDR3 nucleotides read TGTGCCATCAGTGGGAGACTAGCGACTCTCGACTACAATGAGCAGTTCTTC.

This clonotype was seen repeatedly, ten times or more. The V call is TRBV20-1, the J call TRBJ2-3, with D tentatively TRBD1 (6 bases). With 3 bases removed from V and 3 bases from J, the gap between germline ends came to 7 bases. The V gene's germline CDR1 is DFQATT and CDR2 SNEGSKA (reference sequence). CDR3 size: 12 residues. The chain's CDR3 is CSASQGTDTQYF. CDR3 coding DNA: TGCAGTGCTAGCCAGGGGACAGATACGCAGTATTTT.

This clonotype was observed many times. The chain couples TRBV4-3 to TRBJ1-1, with 7 bases fitting TRBD1. Germline V gene data show CDR1 as LGHNA and CDR2 as YSLEER. The CDR3 has 12 amino acids. V was clipped by 8 bases and J by 7 bases; unmatched bases: 7. The CDR3 region is CASRQGEGEAFF. CDR3 nucleotide sequence: TGCGCCAGCCGACAGGGTGAGGGTGAAGCTTTCTTT.

This clonotype was recorded once. DNA of the CDR3: TGTGCCAGCTCACCTTCACAGGACTATGGCTACACCTTC. Protein: CASSPSQDYGYTF. This chain links TRBV18 with TRBJ1-2, with a weak D call TRBD1 (5 bases). The CDR3 is made up of 13 amino acids. Germline CDR1 and CDR2: KGHSH and LQKENI. Trimming shortened V by 3 bases and J by 3 bases, and 8 bases separated the two germline ends.

There are a few counts of this clonotype. The chain uses TRBV20-1 and TRBJ2-3; 9 positions agree with TRBD2. Looked up from germline, CDR1 is DFQATT and CDR2 is SNEGSKA (reference sequence). The ends lost 5 bases at V and 4 bases at J; junction bases unmatched: 7. CDR3 length: 14 residues. CDR3 region: CSAPGGGGADTQYF. The CDR3 DNA follows: TGCAGTGCTCCCGGCGGGGGGGGGGCAGATACGCAGTATTTT.

This chain joins TRBV20-1 and TRBJ2-3; TRBD1 matches 7 bases. V trimming: 5 bases; J trimming: 0 bases; junction bases outside the gene matches: 8. The CDR3 is 15 residues long. CDR1 DFQATT and CDR2 SNEGSKA come from the germline V gene (reference sequence). CDR3 nucleotide sequence: TGCAGTGCTGAAGGACAGGTCACTAGCACAGATACGCAGTATTTT. Translation: CSAEGQVTSTDTQYF.

This clonotype has ten or more counts. J is TRBJ2-4 and V is TRBV2, with D perhaps TRBD2 (5 bases). The CDR3 has 15 amino acids. V gave up 6 bases and J gave up 5 bases, with 17 bases separating them. Germline loops: CDR1 SNHLY, CDR2 FYNNEI. In DNA, the CDR3 is TGTGCCAGCAGGGACTTTTGGGGTGGCCAAAACATTCAGTACTTC. This encodes CASRDFWGGQNIQYF.

The rearrangement links TRBV13 to TRBJ1-1, with a weak D call TRBD1 (6 bases). CDR3 length: 16 residues. From germline, CDR1 is PRHDT and CDR2 FYEKMQ (reference sequence). V was shortened by 5 bases and J by 0 bases, with 16 bases between the two germline ends. Here the CDR3 DNA reads TGTGCCAGCAGCCCCCAACAGGGAATGGTGAACACTGAAGCTTTCTTT. The encoded protein is CASSPQQGMVNTEAFF. Combining the CDR3 with reference TRBV13 and TRBJ1-1 gives the whole variable domain AAGVIQSPRHLIKEKRETATLKCYPIPRHDTVYWYQQGPGQDPQFLISFYEKMQSDKGSIPDRFSAQQFSDYHSELNMSSLELGDSALYFCASSPQQGMVNTEAFFGQGTRLTVV.

The rearrangement joins TRBV30 to TRBJ1-5; D may be TRBD1 (6 bases). The CDR3 totals 15 residues. V lost 0 bases and J lost 6, with 15 bases in between. Germline CDR1 is GTSNPN and CDR2 is SVGIG (reference sequence). The CDR3 DNA sequence: TGTGCCTGGAGTGTCCTACTAGGGGGTTTTCAGCCCCAGCATTTT. Protein sequence: CAWSVLLGGFQPQHF. The full variable domain, its missing parts supplied by reference TRBV30 and TRBJ1-5, is SQTIHQWPATLVQPVGSPLSLECTVEGTSNPNLYWYRQAAGRGLQLLFYSVGIGQISSEVPQNLSASRPQDRQFILSSKKLLLSDSGFYLCAWSVLLGGFQPQHFGDGTRLSIL.

Many counts were recorded for this clonotype. The genes are TRBV10-1 and TRBJ2-7; no reliable D call. The germline V and J ends were trimmed by 2 bases and 6 bases, with 14 bases remaining between them. The CDR3 runs 14 residues. The germline gives CDR1 WNHNN, CDR2 SYGVQD (reference sequence). The CDR3 spells CASSEPSRGVEQYF. The CDR3 DNA reads TGCGCCAGCAGTGAGCCCAGCAGAGGCGTCGAGCAGTACTTC.

This clonotype was recorded at least ten times. The rearrangement links TRBV29-1 to TRBJ2-1, with D possibly being TRBD1 or TRBD2 (5 bases each). This CDR3 contains 14 residues. Looked up from germline, CDR1 is SQVTM and CDR2 is ANQGSEA. Trimming took off 6 bases at V and 5 bases at J, with 17 bases between the two ends. For the CDR3, the DNA is TGCAGCGTCGCCCGAGGGACGGCTGACAATGAGCAGTTCTTC. Translated: CSVARGTADNEQFF.

A note on this clonotype: A much larger clone differs by one base, so this may be a read error. CDR3 loop: CDSRGTRNQPQHF. The CDR3 DNA sequence: TGTGACAGCAGGGGGACCAGGAATCAGCCCCAGCATTTT. V gene TRBV2 combines with J gene TRBJ1-5; TRBD1 matches at 7 bases. This CDR3 comprises 13 residues. Germline CDR1 and CDR2: SNHLY and FYNNEI.